Sequencing of this TCR beta chain was carried out in a study of beta chain features in type 1 diabetes. The study, taken as a whole, reports: There were fewer insertions and more deletions at the VDJ junctions of type 1 diabetes patients. With patients and controls alike, PCR might favor shorter templates to an equal degree.

As regards this clone: The antigen remains undetermined.

CDR1 is MNHNY and CDR2 is SVGAGI in the germline V gene (reference sequence). CDR3 size: 16 residues. V was cut by 4 bases and J by 5 bases, with 18 bases left in between. It was via CD45RO/CCR7/CD25/CD127/CD95/CD27 that CD4+ naive, central memory, regulatory and stem cell-like memory cells were sorted. Expressed TCRB transcripts were sequenced because the entire RNA isolate underwent reverse transcription. TCRdb keeps only in-frame clones here, not all; method: immunoSEQ multiplex PCR. Of approximately 150,000 clones in the sample, about 9.4% were seen once. This TCR was recovered from a man aged 18 to 29 in good health. Material for sequencing was naive CD4+ T cells from blood. This chain links TRBV6-6 with TRBJ1-5, with D hard to call. The DNA of the CDR3 is TGTGCCAGCAGTTCCCAACAGAATAGTGGGTATCAGCCCCAGCATTTT. Protein: CASSSQQNSGYQPQHF.